The 19 T cell receptor beta chains below all came from one sample that was sequenced in a study of human T cells and chemical hapten exposure (dated by TCRdb to the early 2020s). This specimen's time point label, per the study, means: healthy volunteer bleed at 2 weeks. Total RNA was isolated from unfractionated whole blood collected in Tempus Blood RNA tubes. Libraries were constructed by RACE. Sequenced on a NextSeq 500. Using fastp trimming at Q25 and MiXCR clonotype assembly, TCRdb reanalyzed the public sequencing data and kept in-frame beta chains. Each entry merges the rows of one CDR3 protein and shows their most common DNA and genes. In this sample the table shows around 45,000 distinct CDR3 sequences, approximately 4.8% of which occur a single time. The ten largest account for under 6.5% of the sample. Sequencing used whole blood. These receptors were collected from a human donor in good health. Some clones in this sample may be carry-over from other donors' samples.

The sample holds a few counts of this clonotype. The chain uses TRBV28 and TRBJ1-5, with D perhaps TRBD1 (6 bases). V was trimmed by 2 bases and J by 6 bases, leaving 11 bases between them. This CDR3 spans 14 amino acids. Germline CDR1 reads MDHEN; CDR2 reads SYDVKM. Here the CDR3 reads CASSLQGMGQPQHF. The CDR3 DNA is TGTGCCAGCAGTTTACAGGGGATGGGTCAGCCCCAGCATTTT. Complete variable domain (other parts from reference TRBV28 and TRBJ1-5): DVKVTQSSRYLVKRTGEKVFLECVQDMDHENMFWYRQDPGLGLRLIYFSYDVKMKEKGDIPEGYSVSREKKERFSLILESASTNQTSMYLCASSLQGMGQPQHFGDGTRLSIL.

This clonotype was detected many times. This chain links TRBV2 with TRBJ1-3, with 12 bases matching TRBD1. Trimming cost V 5 bases and J 0 bases; bases outside gene matches: 11. The V gene's germline CDR1 is SNHLY and CDR2 FYNNEI. The CDR3 runs 19 residues. CDR3 protein: CASSFPGTGGEISGNTIYF. The DNA for the CDR3 is TGTGCCAGCAGTTTTCCTGGGACAGGGGGCGAAATCTCTGGAAACACCATATATTTT. Full variable domain (missing parts from reference TRBV2 and TRBJ1-3): EPEVTQTPSHQVTQMGQEVILRCVPISNHLYFYWYRQILGQKVEFLVSFYNNEISEKSEIFDDQFSVERPDGSNFTLKIRSTKLEDSAMYFCASSFPGTGGEISGNTIYFGEGSWLTVV.

This clonotype was picked up many times. The chain couples TRBV28 to TRBJ2-7; TRBD1 agrees at 7 bases. V shed 5 bases, J shed 3 bases, and the junction held 10 bases outside the gene matches. CDR1 is MDHEN, CDR2 SYDVKM, per germline. This CDR3 has 15 residues. As DNA, the CDR3 is TGTGCCAGCAGTATTCAGTCGACAGGGAACTACGAGCAGTACTTC. Amino acid sequence: CASSIQSTGNYEQYF. Combining the CDR3 with reference TRBV28 and TRBJ2-7 gives the whole variable domain DVKVTQSSRYLVKRTGEKVFLECVQDMDHENMFWYRQDPGLGLRLIYFSYDVKMKEKGDIPEGYSVSREKKERFSLILESASTNQTSMYLCASSIQSTGNYEQYFGPGTRLTVT.

In this sample, this clonotype turned up many times. V is TRBV20-1 and J is TRBJ2-3; no reliable D call. The V end was cut by 4 bases, the J end by 0 bases, with 14 bases between. This CDR3 is built from 15 residues. Germline lookup yields CDR1 DFQATT and CDR2 SNEGSKA (reference sequence). The CDR3 nucleotides are TGCAGTGCTATATCATCGCGCGTGAGCACAGATACGCAGTATTTT. Its translation is CSAISSRVSTDTQYF.

This clonotype is labeled medium-sized. The chain uses TRBV29-1 and TRBJ2-2; TRBD1 agrees at 10 bases. Losses at the gene ends were 6 bases for V and 4 bases for J; bases not matched to a gene: 5. The CDR3 contains 14 residues. Per germline, CDR1 SQVTM and CDR2 ANQGSEA. The DNA for the CDR3 is TGCAGCGTGGCCGGGACAGGGGCCACCGGGGAGCTGTTTTTT. It codes for CSVAGTGATGELFF.

V gene TRBV29-1 combines with J gene TRBJ1-4; maybe TRBD1 (5 bases). With 0 bases removed from V and 8 bases from J, the gap between germline ends came to 16 bases. Germline CDR1 and CDR2: SQVTM and ANQGSEA. This CDR3 is built from 15 residues. The CDR3 nucleotides are TGCAGCGTTGAAGATCGCCGTTCCGCAGGGGAAAAACTGTTTTTT. It specifies CSVEDRRSAGEKLFF.

Many counts were recorded for this clonotype. J is TRBJ1-6 and V is TRBV6-1, with TRBD1 matching over 11 bases. The CDR3 is 16 amino acids. In germline, CDR1 is MNHNS, CDR2 SASEGT. V shed 7 bases, J shed 8 bases, and the junction held 10 bases outside the gene matches. CDR3 DNA sequence: TGTGCCAGCACCGAAGGACAGGGGGCGCGTTATTCACCCCTCCACTTT. Encoded protein: CASTEGQGARYSPLHF.

This clonotype was counted ten times or more. The genes are TRBV5-8 and TRBJ1-2; D is perhaps TRBD1 (6 bases). The ends were cut back, 4 bases at V and 4 bases at J, with 14 bases in the middle. This CDR3 contains 14 residues. CDR1 SGHTS and CDR2 YDEGEE come from the germline V gene. DNA for the CDR3: TGTGCCAGCAGCCGGGGGGCCGTCCTCTATGGCTACACCTTC. The encoded protein is CASSRGAVLYGYTF.

There are many counts of this clonotype. This chain joins TRBV29-1 and TRBJ2-3; 9 nucleotides align to TRBD1. This CDR3 is 18 amino acids long. Trimming cost V 7 bases and J 0 bases; bases outside gene matches: 17. Germline V CDR1 and CDR2: SQVTM, ANQGSEA. CDR3 sequence reads: CSARDRANPKLSTDTQYF. In nucleotides, the CDR3 is TGCAGCGCCCGGGACAGGGCCAATCCAAAGTTAAGCACAGATACGCAGTATTTT.

This clonotype was seen at least ten times. The chain recombines TRBV6-1 with TRBJ1-3; no clear D gene. Trimming shortened V by 3 bases and J by 4 bases, and 13 bases separated the two germline ends. The germline V gene has CDR1 MNHNS and CDR2 SASEGT. The CDR3 has 15 amino acids. The CDR3 loop reads CASSERRQSGNTIYF. The CDR3 DNA follows: TGTGCCAGCAGTGAGCGGAGGCAATCCGGAAACACCATATATTTT.

The rearrangement uses TRBV30 and TRBJ1-1; no reliable D call. The V gene lost 7 bases and the J gene lost 1 base, with 7 bases spanning the gap. The CDR3 has 11 residues. The germline gives CDR1 GTSNPN, CDR2 SVGIG (reference sequence). The CDR3 here is CASQSNTEAFF. DNA for the CDR3: TGTGCCTCCCAATCGAACACTGAAGCTTTCTTT.

This clonotype came up many times. The gene calls are TRBV4-1 and TRBJ2-7; D is perhaps TRBD1 (6 bases). CDR3 length equals 15 residues. The V gene lost 3 bases and the J gene lost 2 bases, with 14 bases spanning the gap. The V gene's germline CDR1 is MGHRA and CDR2 YSYEKL. In nucleotides, the CDR3 is TGCGCCAGCAGCCAGGACCCAGCAGGGGCCTACGAGCAGTACTTC. This translates into CASSQDPAGAYEQYF.

The chain has TRBV12-3 or TRBV12-4 and TRBJ1-4; unclear D gene. Trimming shortened V by 3 bases and J by 5 bases, and 7 bases separated the two germline ends. The CDR3 runs 13 residues. CDR3 protein: CASSFRHNEKLFF. CDR3 sequence (DNA): TGTGCCAGCAGTTTCCGACACAATGAAAAACTGTTTTTT.

The chain combines TRBV12-3 or TRBV12-4 with TRBJ2-5; TRBD1 matches at 7 bases. This CDR3 region has 13 residues. J lost 4 bases, V lost 6 bases, and 5 bases had no gene match. In DNA form, the CDR3 reads TGTGCCAGCAGCGTAGGGGGCCGAGAGACCCAGTACTTC. This gives the protein CASSVGGRETQYF.

The table lists this clonotype with many counts. The chain employs TRBV6-2 or TRBV6-3 and TRBJ2-7, with D unresolved. This CDR3 contains 14 residues. In germline, CDR1 is MNHEY, CDR2 SVGEGT. The V gene lost 5 bases and the J gene lost 2 bases, with 13 bases spanning the gap. The CDR3 protein is CASSQPSLPYEQYF. The CDR3 DNA reads as TGTGCCAGCAGTCAGCCTTCGCTACCCTACGAGCAGTACTTC.

Only a few counts were recorded for this clonotype. The chain uses TRBV2 and TRBJ1-2, with 7 bases lining up with TRBD1. The CDR3 loop spans 14 amino acids. V was clipped by 7 bases and J by 2 bases; unmatched bases: 7. Germline CDR1 and CDR2: SNHLY and FYNNEI. The CDR3 loop reads CASKVDRRNYGYTF. CDR3 DNA: TGTGCCAGCAAGGTGGACAGGAGAAACTATGGCTACACCTTC.

Many counts were recorded for this clonotype. The rearrangement links TRBV25-1 to TRBJ1-5; D unresolved. Germline V gene data show CDR1 as MGHDK and CDR2 as SYGVNS. Trimming took off 4 bases at V and 1 base at J, with 2 bases between the two ends. The CDR3 is made up of 12 amino acids. In DNA form, the CDR3 reads TGTGCCAGCAGTGTAAGCAATCAGCCCCAGCATTTT. Translation gives CASSVSNQPQHF.

This clonotype was seen ten or more times. The chain employs TRBV3-1 and TRBJ2-7; 8 bases match TRBD1. V gave up 1 base and J gave up 1 base; unmatched junction bases: 0. CDR1 is LGHDT, CDR2 YNNKEL, per germline (reference sequence). The CDR3 extends over 14 amino acids. CDR3 sequence: CASSQGDRSYEQYF. CDR3 nucleotides: TGTGCCAGCAGCCAAGGGGACAGGTCCTACGAGCAGTACTTC.

There are a few counts of this clonotype. This chain connects TRBV5-1 to TRBJ1-2; 9 bases match TRBD1. Germline trimming cut 0 bases from V and 8 bases from J; bases unmatched to any gene: 8. Looked up from germline, CDR1 is SGHRS and CDR2 is YFSETQ. CDR3 length equals 15 residues. The CDR3 loop reads CASSLAPGQGDGYTF. The CDR3 DNA is TGCGCCAGCAGCTTGGCTCCGGGACAGGGAGACGGCTACACCTTC.